The entry below describes one TCR beta chain. Its specificity is unknown. The entry originates in a study of T cell repertoires in cytomegalovirus infection. Study overall: Matching HLA type, along with CMV infection, was indicated by public TCR beta signatures.

TCRdb ran MiXCR on the reads and lists one entry per CDR3 protein. The sample records fewer than 1,000,000 distinct CDR3 sequences, under 40% being singletons. The receptor comes from a human donor in good health (CMV status not recorded). Some clones in this sample may be carry-over from other donors' samples. The material sequenced was cultured CD8+ T cells from PBMCs, taken from culture after CMV antigen stimulation.

The DNA for the CDR3 is TGTGCCAGCAGCTTAGATAGGGGAGTTTATGGCTACACCTTC. It is translated as CASSLDRGVYGYTF. The J gene is TRBJ1-2, the V gene TRBV7-9; D possibly corresponds to TRBD1 (5 bases). Germline V gives CDR1 SEHNR, CDR2 FQNEAQ (reference sequence). This CDR3 comprises 14 residues. The V end lost 1 base, the J end lost 5 bases, and 11 bases lay between the germline ends.